Following are 20 T cell receptor beta chains from one sample sequenced in a study of OX40 agonist ivuxolimab in advanced cancers. The repertoire was sequenced with immunoSEQ multiplex PCR; TCRdb's copy has only in-frame clones and lacks some. The sample lists 40,000 to 45,000 clones, approximately 90% occurring once. Specimen: CD4+ or CD8+ T cells sorted from blood, collected in a trial of the OX40 agonist ivuxolimab. These receptor sequences come from an adult with an advanced solid tumor such as melanoma, head and neck, liver or kidney cancer.

The genes are TRBV7-9 and TRBJ1-2; D is perhaps TRBD1 (5 bases). The CDR3 loop spans 12 amino acids. Germline loops: CDR1 SEHNR, CDR2 FQNEAQ (reference sequence). Here the CDR3 reads CASGGSGYGYTF. CDR3 coding DNA: TGTGCGAGCGGGGGTAGCGGCTATGGCTACACCTTC. Variable domain in full (rest from reference TRBV7-9 and TRBJ1-2): DTGVSQNPRHKITKRGQNVTFRCDPISEHNRLYWYRQTLGQGPEFLTYFQNEAQLEKSRLLSDRFSAERPKGSFSTLEIQRTEQGDSAMYLCASGGSGYGYTFGSGTRLTVV.

This sequence joins TRBV5-1 and TRBJ1-4; the match to TRBD1 covers 10 bases. Trimming removed 4 bases from V and 4 bases from J; junction bases left unmatched: 10. The CDR3 loop spans 17 amino acids. Germline loops: CDR1 SGHRS, CDR2 YFSETQ. The CDR3 loop is CASSRPGTGAINEKLFF. CDR3 coding DNA: TGCGCCAGCAGCCGTCCCGGGACAGGGGCCATTAATGAAAAACTGTTTTTT.

The V gene is TRBV9, the J gene TRBJ2-5; D perhaps matches TRBD1 (6 bases). The V gene's germline CDR1 is SGDLS and CDR2 YYNGEE. This CDR3 spans 14 amino acids. The V and J ends lost 3 bases and 2 bases respectively, with 11 bases between them. CDR3 sequence (DNA): TGTGCCAGCAGCGCGGGACACCAACAAGAGACCCAGTACTTC. It translates to CASSAGHQQETQYF.

The V gene is TRBV19, the J gene TRBJ2-2; D possibly corresponds to TRBD2 (6 bases). Germline CDR1 and CDR2: LNHDA and SQIVND (reference sequence). Trimming left V 3 bases short and J 4 bases short, with 12 bases between. The CDR3 length is 15 residues. CDR3 sequence reads: CASSMTSRVTGELFF. The CDR3 DNA reads as TGTGCCAGTAGTATGACTAGTCGCGTCACCGGGGAGCTGTTTTTT. The full variable domain, with the rest looked up from reference TRBV19 and TRBJ2-2, is DGGITQSPKYLFRKEGQNVTLSCEQNLNHDAMYWYRQDPGQGLRLIYYSQIVNDFQKGDIAEGYSVSREKKESFPLTVTSAQKNPTAFYLCASSMTSRVTGELFFGEGSRLTVL.

This rearrangement joins TRBV5-3 to TRBJ1-1, with 8 nucleotides matching TRBD1. TRBV5-3 is assigned to the ORF class and has an uncertain function. Trimming at V came to 1 base and at J to 5 bases, leaving 10 bases not matched to a gene. This CDR3 is built from 16 residues. This CDR3 reads CARSLWYLDRVTEAFF. CDR3 bases: TGTGCCAGAAGCTTGTGGTATCTGGACAGGGTGACTGAAGCTTTCTTT.

This clone was picked up one time. The chain combines TRBV5-5 with TRBJ2-1, with 7 bases lining up with TRBD2. The CDR3 loop spans 15 amino acids. V was clipped by 4 bases and J by 4 bases; unmatched bases: 8. Per germline, CDR1 SGHKS and CDR2 YYEKEE (reference sequence). The CDR3 region has the DNA TGTGCCAGCAGCCCCCGTACTAGCGAGTACAATGAGCAGTTCTTC. Its protein product is CASSPRTSEYNEQFF.

This clone was detected only once. The CDR3 bases are TGTGCCATCAGTGAGTCGAACAGGGCAAGCGGCTACACCTTC. Protein product: CAISESNRASGYTF. The chain employs TRBV10-3 and TRBJ1-2; tentative D call: TRBD1 (6 bases). V was cut by 0 bases and J by 8 bases, with 13 bases left in between. The CDR3 sequence is 14 residues long. Germline V gene data show CDR1 as ENHRY and CDR2 as SYGVKD.

The J gene is TRBJ2-3, the V gene TRBV4-1, with 9 bases aligning to TRBD2. The CDR3 extends over 15 amino acids. V shed 4 bases and J 1 base; nucleotides not matched to a gene: 3. CDR1 is MGHRA and CDR2 is YSYEKL in the germline V gene. The CDR3 protein is CASSRLAGGTDTQYF. The CDR3 coding sequence is TGCGCCAGCAGCCGTTTAGCGGGGGGCACAGATACGCAGTATTTT.

The V and J genes are TRBV28 and TRBJ2-1; TRBD2 aligns across 9 bases. The CDR3 has 15 residues. Germline loops: CDR1 MDHEN, CDR2 SYDVKM. Trimming took 2 bases from V and 8 from J; bases not matched to a gene: 7. The CDR3 protein is CASSLGGTSRDEQFF. CDR3 bases: TGTGCCAGCAGTTTAGGTGGGACTAGCAGGGATGAGCAGTTCTTC.

The V call is TRBV5-4, the J call TRBJ2-3, with 9 nucleotides matching TRBD2. This CDR3 is built from 18 residues. Germline assignment: CDR1 SGHNT and CDR2 YYREEE (reference sequence). The V gene end was trimmed by 1 base and the J gene end by 0 bases; junction bases not matched to a gene: 9. CDR3 in amino acids: CASSLWGASGTSTDTQYF. For the CDR3, the DNA is TGTGCCAGCAGCTTGTGGGGAGCTAGCGGGACTAGCACAGATACGCAGTATTTT.

The V call is TRBV9, the J call TRBJ2-3; 14 positions agree with TRBD2. The CDR3 length is 18 residues. In germline, CDR1 is SGDLS, CDR2 YYNGEE. Trimming removed 4 bases from V and 4 bases from J; junction bases left unmatched: 11. The DNA for the CDR3 is TGTGCCAGCAGCCGACTAGCGGGAGGGCCTGGAATCCCAGATACGCAGTATTTT. Residues: CASSRLAGGPGIPDTQYF.

The chain couples TRBV7-2 to TRBJ2-5; D is perhaps TRBD2 (6 bases). The V end was cut by 1 base, the J end by 3 bases, with 9 bases between. The CDR3 consists of 14 residues. Germline lookup yields CDR1 SGHTA and CDR2 FQGNSA. This CDR3 is CASSLVGGKETQYF. CDR3 nucleotide sequence: TGTGCCAGCAGCTTAGTAGGCGGGAAAGAGACCCAGTACTTC.

The chain employs TRBV7-2 and TRBJ1-1; D is possibly TRBD1 (5 bases). The V end lost 4 bases, the J end lost 11 bases, and 20 bases lay between the germline ends. The germline V gene encodes CDR1 SGHTA and CDR2 FQGNSA. The CDR3 spans 14 residues. CDR3 protein: CASSSTTGTNVAFF. Here the CDR3 DNA reads TGTGCCAGCAGCTCTACCACCGGGACCAATGTGGCTTTCTTT.

This chain connects TRBV25-1 to TRBJ2-7; D unresolved. V dropped 11 bases and J dropped 1 base, with 15 bases sitting between them. The CDR3 runs to 13 residues. From germline, CDR1 is MGHDK and CDR2 SYGVNS. The CDR3 sequence: CAGTETSSYEQYF. CDR3 bases: TGTGCCGGTACAGAAACCTCATCCTACGAGCAGTACTTC.

The V and J genes are TRBV5-1 and TRBJ1-5, with TRBD1 identical over 8 bases. Germline values: CDR1 SGHRS, CDR2 YFSETQ. J was trimmed by 1 base and V by 0 bases; bases with no gene match: 3. The CDR3 is 16 amino acids. The CDR3 here is CASSLETGESNQPQHF. DNA for the CDR3: TGCGCCAGCAGCTTGGAGACAGGGGAAAGCAATCAGCCCCAGCATTTT. Based on the CDR3 plus reference TRBV5-1 and TRBJ1-5, the full variable domain is KAGVTQTPRYLIKTRGQQVTLSCSPISGHRSVSWYQQTPGQGLQFLFEYFSETQRNKGNFPGRFSGRQFSNSRSEMNVSTLELGDSALYLCASSLETGESNQPQHFGDGTRLSIL.

This chain joins TRBV13 and TRBJ2-7, with D possibly called TRBD1 or TRBD2 (5 bases each). Looked up from germline, CDR1 is PRHDT and CDR2 is FYEKMQ (reference sequence). The length of the CDR3 is 14 residues. Trimming removed 5 bases at V and 5 bases at J, with 16 bases between. CDR3 nucleotide sequence: TGTGCCAGCAGCCCGGGACGGCGTTGGGACGAGCAGTACTTC. Its translation: CASSPGRRWDEQYF.

This chain links TRBV28 with TRBJ2-2, with 7 bases fitting TRBD2. Germline CDR1 reads MDHEN; CDR2 reads SYDVKM. J gave up 7 bases and V 6 bases, and 8 bases lay outside the gene matches. This CDR3 spans 14 amino acids. This chain's CDR3 is CASRTSEKGGELFF. The CDR3 DNA reads TGTGCCAGCAGAACTAGCGAGAAGGGCGGGGAGCTGTTTTTT.

The chain links TRBV7-9 to TRBJ2-7; weak D call: TRBD2 (6 bases). Germline-derived CDR1 and CDR2 are SEHNR and FQNEAQ (reference sequence). The CDR3 has 12 amino acids. Trimming removed 1 base from V and 7 bases from J, with 8 bases in between. CDR3 DNA: TGTGCCAGCAGCTTAGTAGGACTAGAGCAGTACTTC. This encodes CASSLVGLEQYF.

This clone was recorded once. The chain employs TRBV7-6 and TRBJ2-1, with TRBD1 matching over 10 bases. The CDR3 runs to 14 residues. Germline CDR1 SGHVS, CDR2 FNYEAQ. After removal of 4 bases from V and 5 bases from J, the junction contained 2 bases not matched to a gene. CDR3: CASSWTGGDNEQFF. CDR3 nucleotides: TGTGCCAGCAGCTGGACAGGGGGAGACAATGAGCAGTTCTTC.

The rearrangement uses TRBV11-1 and TRBJ2-7; 7 positions match TRBD1. The CDR3 runs to 13 residues. J gave up 6 bases and V 3 bases, and 5 bases lay outside the gene matches. Per the germline V gene, CDR1 is SGHAT and CDR2 is FQDESV (reference sequence). The CDR3, as DNA: TGTGCCAGCAGCTTCGGACAGGCGGGCGAGCAGTACTTC. Translating gives CASSFGQAGEQYF. Full variable domain (missing parts from reference TRBV11-1 and TRBJ2-7): EAEVAQSPRYKITEKSQAVAFWCDPISGHATLYWYRQILGQGPELLVQFQDESVVDDSQLPKDRFSAERLKGVDSTLKIQPAELGDSAMYLCASSFGQAGEQYFGPGTRLTVT.